This TCR beta chain comes out of a study of T cell responses to AZD1222 COVID-19 vaccine. Method: immunoSEQ multiplex PCR; TCRdb's copy keeps in-frame clones and lacks some. This sample has around 200,000 clones; roughly 88% occur once, and the top ten carry 0.99%. This clone was found once. This CDR3 comprises 15 residues. The V segment lost 0 bases and the J segment 3 bases; nucleotides outside the gene matches: 4. Germline assignment: CDR1 SGDLS and CDR2 YYNGEE. The chain carries TRBV9 and TRBJ2-7, with 9 bases lining up with TRBD1. This receptor was taken from an adult in good health. The input for sequencing was peripheral blood, taken on day 0 of AZD1222 vaccination. The CDR3 DNA follows: TGTGCCAGCAGCGTAGAGTCGGGACAGGGCTACGAGCAGTACTTC. Its translation: CASSVESGQGYEQYF.